The next 18 T cell receptor beta chains were all read from a single sample in a study of neoadjuvant anti-PD-1 for oral cavity cancer (dated by TCRdb to the early 2020s). The time point label corresponds to: before neoadjuvant nivolumab. Libraries were made using the immunoSEQ multiplex PCR assay. The table comes from immuneACCESS by way of TCRdb, which keeps in-frame sequences with V and J called. Part of the clones is missing from these tables; in studies checked, under half for an unresolved V gene and the rest for unknown reasons. The sample includes more than 10,000 clones, with about 65% observed a single time. The ten largest clones capture 2% of the sample. The sequenced sample was PBMCs, obtained before nivolumab (anti-PD-1) treatment. These TCRs come from a person between 40 and 85 years old with oral cavity squamous cell carcinoma.

The chain has TRBV5-1 and TRBJ2-1; D is tentatively TRBD1 or TRBD2 (5 bases each). Germline lookup yields CDR1 SGHRS and CDR2 YFSETQ. Trimming removed 5 bases at V and 9 bases at J, with 18 bases between. The CDR3 consists of 14 residues. The CDR3: CASRAGTKRGEQFF. The CDR3 bases are TGCGCCAGCAGGGCCGGGACGAAACGGGGTGAGCAGTTCTTC.

The CDR3 sequence: CASSRTPPGQGYGELFF. CDR3 in DNA: TGTGCCAGTAGCCGGACCCCCCCGGGACAGGGATACGGGGAGCTGTTTTTT. The chain recombines TRBV19 with TRBJ2-2; TRBD1 matches at 9 bases. The CDR3 is made up of 17 amino acids. V shed 6 bases, J shed 7 bases, and the junction held 15 bases outside the gene matches. The V gene's germline CDR1 is LNHDA and CDR2 SQIVND (reference sequence).

The chain is built from TRBV2 and TRBJ1-6; the D is unclear. Trimming removed 6 bases from V and 6 bases from J, with 12 bases in between. The germline CDR1 and CDR2 sequences are SNHLY and FYNNEI. CDR3 length equals 14 residues. CDR3 nucleotides: TGTGCCAGCAGATCCGAACCCCCTAATTCACCCCTCCACTTT. Its translation is CASRSEPPNSPLHF.

The chain has TRBV5-4 and TRBJ2-1, with D uncertain. Trimming left V 3 bases short and J 8 bases short, with 12 bases between. CDR1 is SGHNT, CDR2 YYREEE, per germline (reference sequence). The CDR3 has 13 residues. Written as DNA, the CDR3 is TGTGCCAGCAGCTCTGACCTCCTGGATGAGCAGTTCTTC. It is translated as CASSSDLLDEQFF.

The rearrangement joins TRBV7-6 to TRBJ1-3; D uncertain. CDR1 is SGHVS and CDR2 is FNYEAQ in the germline V gene. The CDR3 is 16 residues long. V was cut by 3 bases and J by 0 bases, with 12 bases left in between. For the CDR3, the DNA is TGTGCCAGCAGCTTGAACCCGGGCATCTCTGGAAACACCATATATTTT. This sequence encodes CASSLNPGISGNTIYF.

This clone is a singleton in its sample. This chain links TRBV7-8 with TRBJ2-5, with TRBD1 matching over 9 bases. CDR1 is SGHVS and CDR2 is FQNEAQ in the germline V gene. This CDR3 spans 14 amino acids. With V trimmed by 5 bases and J by 3 bases, 4 bases remained unmatched. The chain's CDR3 is CASSRGTGKETQYF. For the CDR3, the DNA is TGTGCCAGCAGCCGAGGGACAGGGAAAGAGACCCAGTACTTC.

The rearrangement uses TRBV19 and TRBJ1-2; perhaps TRBD1 as D (5 bases). V was clipped by 7 bases and J by 3 bases, with 30 bases between them. Germline V gene sequence: CDR1 LNHDA, CDR2 SQIVND (reference sequence). The CDR3 extends over 19 amino acids. CDR3 in amino acids: CASTAPRQSGRYFDYGYTF. CDR3 nucleotides: TGTGCCAGTACCGCACCGCGACAGTCAGGACGGTACTTTGACTATGGCTACACCTTC.

The rearrangement joins TRBV10-3 to TRBJ1-3; 9 nucleotides agree with TRBD1. V lost 3 bases, J lost 12 bases, and 9 bases stayed unmatched. Germline assignment: CDR1 ENHRY and CDR2 SYGVKD. The CDR3 spans 14 residues. The CDR3 region has the DNA TGTGCCATCAGTGAACACGCCGGGACAGGGAACATATATTTT. This codes for CAISEHAGTGNIYF.

The CDR3 loop reads CASSFGGTLLWEQYF. CDR3 bases: TGTGCCAGCAGCTTCGGGGGAACCCTCCTATGGGAGCAGTACTTC. V gene TRBV28 combines with J gene TRBJ2-7, with D possibly matching TRBD2 (6 bases). Germline loops: CDR1 MDHEN, CDR2 SYDVKM. The CDR3 is 15 amino acids. Trimming removed 6 bases at V and 7 bases at J, with 22 bases between.

This clone has more than one count but fewer than ten. The V and J genes are TRBV6-1 and TRBJ2-6; no reliable D call. Trimming shortened V by 6 bases and J by 2 bases, and 11 bases separated the two germline ends. CDR3 size: 15 residues. CDR1 and CDR2 (germline): MNHNS, SASEGT. Written as DNA, the CDR3 is TGTGCCAGCAGAGTACAGTCCACTGGGGCCAACGTCCTGACTTTC. It encodes CASRVQSTGANVLTF.

The genes are TRBV13 and TRBJ2-3; possible D gene TRBD2, 5 bases. The CDR3 is made up of 14 amino acids. With 3 bases removed from V and 5 bases from J, the gap between germline ends came to 12 bases. Germline V gene data show CDR1 as PRHDT and CDR2 as FYEKMQ (reference sequence). CDR3 sequence: CASSFLTRGDTQYF. DNA for the CDR3: TGTGCCAGCAGCTTCTTAACTCGGGGAGATACGCAGTATTTT.

The genes are TRBV30 and TRBJ1-6, with D tentatively TRBD1 (6 bases). The V and J ends lost 1 base and 9 bases respectively, with 10 bases between them. Germline loops: CDR1 GTSNPN, CDR2 SVGIG (reference sequence). This CDR3 contains 13 residues. CDR3 in amino acids: CAWSEGGSSPLHF. CDR3 DNA: TGTGCCTGGAGTGAGGGGGGCAGTTCACCCCTCCACTTT.

This sequence joins TRBV9 and TRBJ2-2; 7 nucleotides agree with TRBD1. The trim removed 4 bases at V and 11 bases at J, leaving 8 bases unmatched. Per germline, CDR1 SGDLS and CDR2 YYNGEE. The CDR3 runs 13 residues. CDR3 residues: CASSSRTGEELFF. In DNA form, the CDR3 reads TGTGCCAGCAGCTCGAGGACAGGCGAAGAGCTGTTTTTT.

This clone was observed once. The chain uses TRBV11-2 and TRBJ1-6; 10 bases map to TRBD1. Germline loops: CDR1 SGHAT, CDR2 FQNNGV. With 3 bases clipped from V and 9 bases from J, the junction kept 5 bases outside the gene matches. The CDR3 is 15 residues long. CDR3 amino acids: CASSFEGTGVSPLHF. The DNA for the CDR3 is TGTGCCAGCAGCTTCGAGGGGACAGGGGTTTCACCCCTCCACTTT.

CDR3 nucleotide sequence: TGCAGTGCAACCCTTGTGGAGACCCAGTACTTC. This sequence encodes CSATLVETQYF. The chain carries TRBV20-1 and TRBJ2-5; D gene unclear. The CDR3 runs to 11 residues. Germline CDR1 is DFQATT and CDR2 is SNEGSKA (reference sequence). V lost 6 bases and J lost 5, with 10 bases in between.

The V gene is TRBV30, the J gene TRBJ1-1, with 7 positions matching TRBD1. The CDR3 extends over 12 amino acids. Germline-derived CDR1 and CDR2 are GTSNPN and SVGIG (reference sequence). J gave up 3 bases and V 8 bases, and 6 bases lay outside the gene matches. The CDR3 here is CARDRADTEAFF. CDR3 DNA: TGTGCCAGAGACAGGGCGGACACTGAAGCTTTCTTT.

J is TRBJ2-3 and V is TRBV19; 8 bases line up with TRBD2. Per germline, CDR1 LNHDA and CDR2 SQIVND (reference sequence). This CDR3 comprises 14 residues. Trimming at V came to 2 bases and at J to 4 bases, leaving 2 bases not matched to a gene. The CDR3 sequence is CASSISGGPDTQYF. DNA of the CDR3: TGTGCCAGTAGTATATCGGGGGGGCCAGATACGCAGTATTTT.

The V gene is TRBV2, the J gene TRBJ2-7, with D perhaps matching TRBD1 (5 bases). This CDR3 has 14 amino acids. The germline CDR1 and CDR2 sequences are SNHLY and FYNNEI. Trimming removed 3 bases from V and 2 bases from J, with 11 bases in between. The CDR3 is CASSEQGETYEQYF. Written as DNA, the CDR3 is TGTGCCAGCAGTGAGCAGGGCGAGACCTACGAGCAGTACTTC.